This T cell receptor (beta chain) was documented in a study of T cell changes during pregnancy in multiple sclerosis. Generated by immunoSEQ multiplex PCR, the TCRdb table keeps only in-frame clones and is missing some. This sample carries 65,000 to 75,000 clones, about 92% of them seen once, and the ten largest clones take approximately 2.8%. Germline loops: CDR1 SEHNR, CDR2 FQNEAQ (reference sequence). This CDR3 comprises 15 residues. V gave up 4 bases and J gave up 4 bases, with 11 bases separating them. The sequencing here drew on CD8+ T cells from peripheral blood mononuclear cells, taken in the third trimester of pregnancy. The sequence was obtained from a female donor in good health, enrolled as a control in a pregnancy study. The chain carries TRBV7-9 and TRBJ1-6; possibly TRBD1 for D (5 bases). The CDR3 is CASSSPTEYNSPLHF. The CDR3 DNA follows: TGTGCCAGCAGCTCCCCGACAGAATATAATTCACCCCTCCACTTT.